This T cell receptor beta chain appears in the sequencing data of a study of shared clonotypes between healthy human individuals. Measured with immunoSEQ multiplex PCR; TCRdb has only the in-frame clones, and not every one. The repertoire includes about 2 million clones, around 95% of them detected once, and more than 0.1% sits in the top ten. This CDR3 has 20 residues. Trimming took off 3 bases at V and 0 bases at J, with 25 bases between the two ends. Germline V CDR1 and CDR2: WNHNN, SYGVQD (reference sequence). Donors were Caucasian adults residing in Nashville, Tennessee, USA. The specimen was naive CD4+ T cells sorted from blood. Regarding subset: CD45RA+ positively selected. The chain is built from TRBV10-1 and TRBJ2-3; D is possibly TRBD1 or TRBD2 (6 bases each). The receptor was derived from a man younger than 35 in good health. CDR3 nucleotides: TGCGCCAGCAGTGACCCGGGGGCTTTGGGTAGCCCCACTAGCACAGATACGCAGTATTTT. This codes for CASSDPGALGSPTSTDTQYF.